The 32 T cell receptor beta chains presented below share a single source sample, sequenced in a study of blood T cell repertoires in COVID-19 (dated by TCRdb to 2018 to 2021). Library preparation used the immunoSEQ multiplex PCR assay. TCRdb took over this immuneACCESS table, retaining in-frame rearrangements with V and J assigned. Such tables are incomplete; in checked studies, under half of the missing clones stem from an unresolved V gene, and the remainder is unexplained. Across this sample there are over 200,000 clones, with around nine tenths seen only once. The ten largest account for roughly 3.7% of the sample. The specimen was PBMCs or T cells enriched from blood (not recorded which). These receptors all come from a woman aged 25 to 39 who had been exposed to COVID-19.

This chain uses TRBV3-1 (or the pseudogene TRBV3-2) with TRBJ1-2, with 8 bases matching TRBD1. The CDR3 extends over 16 amino acids. The V segment lost 4 bases and the J segment 4 bases; nucleotides outside the gene matches: 11. The germline V gene encodes CDR1 LGHDT and CDR2 YNNKEL (reference sequence). CDR3 DNA sequence: TGTGCCAGCAGCCCCAATCCGGGACAGGACGCCTATGGCTACACCTTC. It specifies CASSPNPGQDAYGYTF.

This chain joins TRBV5-4 and TRBJ2-6, with 7 bases matching TRBD1. V shed 5 bases, J shed 2 bases, and the junction held 4 bases outside the gene matches. This CDR3 region has 15 residues. CDR1 is SGHNT and CDR2 is YYREEE in the germline V gene (reference sequence). CDR3 sequence reads: CASSPGTAGANVLTF. The CDR3 DNA is TGTGCCAGCAGTCCTGGGACAGCTGGGGCCAACGTCCTGACTTTC.

This clone was seen only once. The chain employs TRBV18 and TRBJ1-2; TRBD1 might be the D (6 bases). The CDR3 length is 14 residues. Germline loops: CDR1 KGHSH, CDR2 LQKENI. V dropped 6 bases and J dropped 4 bases, with 15 bases sitting between them. Here the CDR3 reads CASSPGTIPYGYTF. The CDR3 DNA follows: TGTGCCAGCTCTCCGGGGACAATTCCCTATGGCTACACCTTC.

The chain joins TRBV11-2 to TRBJ2-5; 7 bases are shared with TRBD1. The CDR3 extends over 14 amino acids. The germline V gene has CDR1 SGHAT and CDR2 FQNNGV. V lost 4 bases, J lost 6 bases, and 8 bases stayed unmatched. CDR3 sequence: CASSSGDRKKTQYF. The CDR3 DNA sequence: TGTGCCAGCAGCTCAGGGGACAGAAAAAAGACCCAGTACTTC.

The chain links TRBV30 to TRBJ2-3; perhaps TRBD1 as D (6 bases). CDR3 length: 13 amino acids. Germline CDR1 and CDR2: GTSNPN and SVGIG (reference sequence). V lost 4 bases to trimming and J lost 2 bases, with 10 bases between them. CDR3 sequence (DNA): TGTGCCTGGAAAGGGGGATTCACAGATACGCAGTATTTT. Its translation is CAWKGGFTDTQYF.

This clone has just one count. The rearrangement joins TRBV11-2 to TRBJ2-1; 8 nucleotides match TRBD1. V gave up 2 bases and J gave up 4 bases; unmatched junction bases: 1. Germline lookup yields CDR1 SGHAT and CDR2 FQNNGV. The CDR3 has 14 amino acids. CDR3: CASSLRQGYNEQFF. The DNA for the CDR3 is TGTGCCAGCAGCTTAAGACAGGGGTACAATGAGCAGTTCTTC.

The rearrangement links TRBV19 to TRBJ2-2, with a possible D match to TRBD2 (6 bases). With 0 bases removed from V and 4 bases from J, the gap between germline ends came to 15 bases. Germline V CDR1 and CDR2: LNHDA, SQIVND (reference sequence). The CDR3 consists of 17 residues. Here the CDR3 reads CASSIDVGGFATGELFF. The CDR3 DNA reads TGTGCCAGTAGTATAGATGTTGGGGGGTTCGCCACCGGGGAGCTGTTTTTT.

CDR3 amino acids: CASSPRLAGTYEQYF. CDR3 in DNA: TGTGCCAGCAGTCCTCGACTAGCGGGGACCTACGAGCAGTACTTC. This chain connects TRBV27 to TRBJ2-7; 11 positions agree with TRBD2. This CDR3 is 15 amino acids long. The V segment lost 5 bases and the J segment 2 bases; nucleotides outside the gene matches: 5. Germline V gives CDR1 MNHEY, CDR2 SMNVEV (reference sequence).

This clone was counted a single time. The J gene is TRBJ2-7, the V gene TRBV6-6, with 10 bases that match TRBD2. This CDR3 region has 11 residues. V trimming: 7 bases; J trimming: 9 bases; junction bases outside the gene matches: 3. Germline V gene sequence: CDR1 MNHNY, CDR2 SVGAGI (reference sequence). The CDR3, as DNA: TGTGCCAGCACCCTAGCGGGAGTGCAGTACTTC. Translated, it gives CASTLAGVQYF.

This sequence joins TRBV6-5 and TRBJ2-3, with a tentative D call TRBD1 (5 bases). The CDR3 has 15 amino acids. Germline V gives CDR1 MNHEY, CDR2 SVGAGI. Trimming took off 6 bases at V and 2 bases at J, with 15 bases between the two ends. The CDR3 sequence: CASSYGSGYTDTQYF. The CDR3, as DNA: TGTGCCAGCAGCTACGGCTCAGGGTACACAGATACGCAGTATTTT.

CDR3 protein: CAWKREAHEQYF. The CDR3 DNA sequence: TGTGCCTGGAAGCGGGAAGCCCACGAGCAGTACTTC. The chain couples TRBV30 to TRBJ2-7, with 7 bases fitting TRBD2. CDR1 is GTSNPN and CDR2 is SVGIG in the germline V gene (reference sequence). After removal of 4 bases from V and 5 bases from J, the junction contained 5 bases not matched to a gene. CDR3 length equals 12 residues.

The chain is built from TRBV18 and TRBJ1-1, with 7 bases identical to TRBD1. The CDR3 has 15 amino acids. The germline gives CDR1 KGHSH, CDR2 LQKENI. V gave up 2 bases and J gave up 0 bases; unmatched junction bases: 3. The CDR3 is CASSPGGQLNTEAFF. In DNA, the CDR3 is TGTGCCAGCTCACCAGGGGGACAGCTGAACACTGAAGCTTTCTTT.

The rearrangement uses TRBV19 and TRBJ2-7, with 7 bases matching TRBD1. J was trimmed by 1 base and V by 5 bases; bases with no gene match: 11. Per germline, CDR1 LNHDA and CDR2 SQIVND (reference sequence). CDR3 size: 16 residues. DNA of the CDR3: TGTGCCAGTAGTGCCCTGGGGGACAGTGGATCCTACGAGCAGTACTTC. As protein: CASSALGDSGSYEQYF.

The J gene is TRBJ2-7, the V gene TRBV2; 8 bases line up with TRBD1. CDR1 and CDR2 from the germline V gene are SNHLY and FYNNEI. The CDR3 loop spans 16 amino acids. The J segment lost 0 bases and the V segment lost 4 bases, leaving 8 bases of the junction unmatched. The CDR3 loop is CASSASGTGISYEQYF. CDR3 DNA sequence: TGTGCCAGCAGTGCCTCCGGGACAGGAATCTCCTACGAGCAGTACTTC.

J is TRBJ1-4 and V is TRBV7-2, with 8 nucleotides matching TRBD1. Germline V gene sequence: CDR1 SGHTA, CDR2 FQGNSA. J was trimmed by 7 bases and V by 1 base; bases with no gene match: 5. This CDR3 has 15 amino acids. The CDR3 DNA reads TGTGCCAGCAGCTTAGACAGGGGGGTCGGTGAAAAACTGTTTTTT. Protein: CASSLDRGVGEKLFF.

This chain joins TRBV5-1 and TRBJ1-6; D is possibly TRBD1 (5 bases). The CDR3 consists of 14 residues. Trimming pared 2 bases from V and 8 bases from J, leaving 11 bases between. Germline V CDR1 and CDR2: SGHRS, YFSETQ. The CDR3 DNA follows: TGCGCCAGCAGCTTCGACAGCCTCGATTCACCCCTCCACTTT. This gives the protein CASSFDSLDSPLHF. Full variable domain (remainder filled in from reference TRBV5-1 and TRBJ1-6): KAGVTQTPRYLIKTRGQQVTLSCSPISGHRSVSWYQQTPGQGLQFLFEYFSETQRNKGNFPGRFSGRQFSNSRSEMNVSTLELGDSALYLCASSFDSLDSPLHFGNGTRLTVT.

The gene calls are TRBV15 and TRBJ1-2; D gene ambiguous. The CDR3 is 11 residues long. Germline loops: CDR1 LNHNV, CDR2 YYDKDF (reference sequence). V lost 5 bases, J lost 4 bases, and 5 bases lay in between. CDR3: CATSGSYGYTF. The CDR3 DNA follows: TGTGCCACCAGCGGTAGCTATGGCTACACCTTC.

The chain is built from TRBV19 and TRBJ2-7, with 8 nucleotides matching TRBD1. The CDR3 loop spans 15 amino acids. CDR1 is LNHDA and CDR2 is SQIVND in the germline V gene (reference sequence). With V trimmed by 4 bases and J by 4 bases, 9 bases remained unmatched. The CDR3 region has the DNA TGTGCCAGTAGTAGGGGGGCAGGGGGCGTGTACGAGCAGTACTTC. Translation: CASSRGAGGVYEQYF.

The chain recombines TRBV30 with TRBJ2-2; 8 positions match TRBD2. V was pared by 1 base and J by 5 bases, with 6 bases of the junction left unmatched. The CDR3 totals 15 residues. CDR1 and CDR2 (germline): GTSNPN, SVGIG (reference sequence). The CDR3: CAWSGFAGGTGELFF. The CDR3 DNA sequence: TGTGCCTGGAGTGGCTTTGCGGGAGGTACCGGGGAGCTGTTTTTT.

This clone was observed once. The V gene is TRBV2, the J gene TRBJ1-5; 10 bases agree with TRBD1. Per the germline V gene, CDR1 is SNHLY and CDR2 is FYNNEI. The CDR3 extends over 14 amino acids. The V gene end was trimmed by 8 bases and the J gene end by 4 bases; junction bases not matched to a gene: 5. The CDR3 here is CASGGQGRNQPQHF. The CDR3 DNA sequence: TGTGCCAGCGGGGGACAGGGGAGGAATCAGCCCCAGCATTTT.

This clone showed up just a few times. The genes are TRBV2 and TRBJ1-2, with a tentative D call TRBD1 (6 bases). The germline gives CDR1 SNHLY, CDR2 FYNNEI. The CDR3 is made up of 15 amino acids. Trimming left V 3 bases short and J 4 bases short, with 15 bases between. The CDR3 DNA reads as TGTGCCAGCAGTGAGGTACAGGGTTCAAGCTATGGCTACACCTTC. This translates into CASSEVQGSSYGYTF.

This chain connects TRBV7-9 to TRBJ1-1; no clear D. CDR1 SEHNR and CDR2 FQNEAQ come from the germline V gene (reference sequence). Between the trimmed V and J ends, which lost 5 bases and 5 bases, there was a span of 9 bases. This CDR3 comprises 12 residues. CDR3 amino acids: CASSLPGTEAFF. The CDR3 region has the DNA TGTGCCAGCAGCCTTCCCGGGACTGAAGCTTTCTTT.

The chain joins TRBV6-2 or TRBV6-3 to TRBJ2-5, with TRBD2 matching 11 bases. The CDR3 runs to 15 residues. Germline V gene data show CDR1 as MNHEY and CDR2 as SVGEGT. Trimming at V came to 5 bases and at J to 3 bases, leaving 5 bases not matched to a gene. DNA for the CDR3: TGTGCCAGCAGTAAGGGGACTAGCGGTAAAGAGACCCAGTACTTC. It is translated as CASSKGTSGKETQYF.

This chain uses TRBV7-9 with TRBJ2-5, with 10 bases aligning to TRBD2. CDR1 is SEHNR and CDR2 is FQNEAQ in the germline V gene (reference sequence). V trimming: 4 bases; J trimming: 7 bases; junction bases outside the gene matches: 15. The CDR3 is made up of 17 amino acids. The CDR3 nucleotides are TGTGCCAGCAGCTCCCTTCCTCCGGGACTAGCGCCGGGGACCCAGTACTTC. Protein: CASSSLPPGLAPGTQYF.

The chain employs TRBV10-3 and TRBJ1-2; D is possibly TRBD1 (5 bases). Germline V CDR1 and CDR2: ENHRY, SYGVKD. Trimming left V 11 bases short and J 2 bases short, with 12 bases between. CDR3 length equals 12 residues. The CDR3 DNA reads as TGTGCCTCCTCGGCAGGGAACTATGGCTACACCTTC. Its protein product is CASSAGNYGYTF.

The chain couples TRBV7-9 to TRBJ2-5; 8 bases are shared with TRBD2. The CDR3 length is 15 residues. V lost 2 bases and J lost 1; bases outside the gene matches: 3. Germline V gene sequence: CDR1 SEHNR, CDR2 FQNEAQ (reference sequence). For the CDR3, the DNA is TGTGCCAGCAGCTTACGCCGGGAGGGCCAAGAGACCCAGTACTTC. Translating it yields CASSLRREGQETQYF.

As for this clone: Other nucleotide sequences from this sample produce the same CDR3. The rearrangement joins TRBV6-5 to TRBJ1-2, with D possibly TRBD1 on 5 matching bases. The CDR3 runs 13 residues. The V gene lost 2 bases and the J gene lost 4 bases, with 8 bases spanning the gap. Germline lookup yields CDR1 MNHEY and CDR2 SVGAGI. CDR3 in amino acids: CASSYGGGYGYTF. Written as DNA, the CDR3 is TGTGCCAGCAGTTACGGGGGAGGCTATGGCTACACCTTC.

This chain joins TRBV30 and TRBJ2-7, with D possibly matching TRBD1 (6 bases). V lost 0 bases to trimming and J lost 2 bases, with 11 bases between them. The CDR3 sequence is 14 residues long. CDR1 is GTSNPN, CDR2 SVGIG, per germline (reference sequence). DNA for the CDR3: TGTGCCTGGAGTGTACAGGGCCTTCCCTACGAGCAGTACTTC. This sequence encodes CAWSVQGLPYEQYF. Using reference TRBV30 and TRBJ2-7 for the parts outside the CDR3, the full variable domain is SQTIHQWPATLVQPVGSPLSLECTVEGTSNPNLYWYRQAAGRGLQLLFYSVGIGQISSEVPQNLSASRPQDRQFILSSKKLLLSDSGFYLCAWSVQGLPYEQYFGPGTRLTVT.

CDR3 sequence reads: CASSIQGANGYTF. The CDR3 region has the DNA TGTGCCAGTAGTATTCAGGGGGCCAATGGCTACACCTTC. This chain connects TRBV19 to TRBJ1-2, with 8 bases identical to TRBD1. Trimming cost V 3 bases and J 6 bases; bases outside gene matches: 3. CDR1 LNHDA and CDR2 SQIVND come from the germline V gene (reference sequence). The CDR3 has 13 amino acids.

J is TRBJ2-1 and V is TRBV5-1, with 13 bases matching TRBD2. Trimming removed 4 bases from V and 9 bases from J; junction bases left unmatched: 7. Germline V gives CDR1 SGHRS, CDR2 YFSETQ. This CDR3 contains 15 residues. DNA for the CDR3: TGCGCCAGCAGCACCGGACTAGCGGGAGATGGTGAGCAGTTCTTC. It specifies CASSTGLAGDGEQFF.

V gene TRBV5-1 combines with J gene TRBJ1-5; no reliable D call. The germline gives CDR1 SGHRS, CDR2 YFSETQ. The ends were cut back, 6 bases at V and 1 base at J, with 5 bases in the middle. The CDR3 has 12 amino acids. The CDR3 DNA sequence: TGCGCCAGCAATCGGAGCAATCAGCCCCAGCATTTT. The encoded protein is CASNRSNQPQHF.

The chain couples TRBV5-4 to TRBJ2-5; 7 bases match TRBD1. After removal of 4 bases from V and 4 bases from J, the junction contained 7 bases not matched to a gene. CDR1 SGHNT and CDR2 YYREEE come from the germline V gene (reference sequence). The CDR3 has 14 residues. CDR3: CASSPGQARETQYF. DNA for the CDR3: TGTGCCAGCAGCCCAGGACAGGCCCGAGAGACCCAGTACTTC. Full variable domain (outside the CDR3, taken from reference TRBV5-4 and TRBJ2-5): ETGVTQSPTHLIKTRGQQVTLRCSSQSGHNTVSWYQQALGQGPQFIFQYYREEENGRGNFPPRFSGLQFPNYSSELNVNALELDDSALYLCASSPGQARETQYFGPGTRLLVL.